The 26 T cell receptor beta chains below all came from one sample that was sequenced in a study of cytomegalovirus exposure and HLA in healthy donors. With 60 Vbeta and 13 Jbeta primers, the PCR was carried out. TCRdb keeps only in-frame clones here, not all; method: immunoSEQ multiplex PCR. The sample shows about 160,000 clones, around 72% of them seen only once. The sample consisted of PBMCs. The source of these receptors is a woman aged 40 to 55 in good health and CMV-seropositive.

CDR3 sequence (DNA): TGTGCCAGCAGGCTTATCCTAGCCGGGGAGCTGTTTTTT. Translating gives CASRLILAGELFF. The chain links TRBV7-2 to TRBJ2-2; D gene uncertain. Trimming removed 6 bases at V and 6 bases at J, with 11 bases between. Germline V lookup: CDR1 SGHTA, CDR2 FQGNSA. CDR3 length: 13 residues.

J is TRBJ1-5 and V is TRBV30; TRBD1 is a possible D gene (6 bases). Germline lookup yields CDR1 GTSNPN and CDR2 SVGIG (reference sequence). The CDR3 contains 14 residues. V lost 2 bases and J lost 2, with 10 bases in between. CDR3 region: CAWSTRTGNQPQHF. In DNA, the CDR3 is TGTGCCTGGAGTACTCGGACAGGCAATCAGCCCCAGCATTTT.

V is TRBV7-6 and J is TRBJ2-2; 10 nucleotides align to TRBD2. Germline V gene data show CDR1 as SGHVS and CDR2 as FNYEAQ. V was clipped by 5 bases and J by 0 bases; unmatched bases: 3. The length of the CDR3 is 16 residues. The CDR3 bases are TGTGCCAGCAGCACAGGGACTAGCGCGAACACCGGGGAGCTGTTTTTT. This encodes CASSTGTSANTGELFF.

J is TRBJ1-3 and V is TRBV15; D perhaps matches TRBD1 (6 bases). The CDR3 covers 15 residues. V shed 4 bases and J shed 2 bases, with 12 bases lying between them. Looked up from germline, CDR1 is LNHNV and CDR2 is YYDKDF (reference sequence). CDR3 in DNA: TGTGCCACCAGCAACAGGGTTATGCCTGGAAACACCATATATTTT. It translates to CATSNRVMPGNTIYF.

The V call is TRBV19, the J call TRBJ1-1, with D perhaps TRBD1 (5 bases). Germline V gene sequence: CDR1 LNHDA, CDR2 SQIVND (reference sequence). The CDR3 loop spans 13 amino acids. V dropped 6 bases and J dropped 2 bases, with 10 bases sitting between them. CDR3 sequence: CASSNTGNTEAFF. In DNA form, the CDR3 reads TGTGCCAGTAGCAACACAGGTAACACTGAAGCTTTCTTT. The full variable domain, with the rest looked up from reference TRBV19 and TRBJ1-1, is DGGITQSPKYLFRKEGQNVTLSCEQNLNHDAMYWYRQDPGQGLRLIYYSQIVNDFQKGDIAEGYSVSREKKESFPLTVTSAQKNPTAFYLCASSNTGNTEAFFGQGTRLTVV.

The chain links TRBV27 to TRBJ2-1; maybe TRBD1 (5 bases). The germline V gene has CDR1 MNHEY and CDR2 SMNVEV (reference sequence). Trimming pared 8 bases from V and 5 bases from J, leaving 25 bases between. CDR3 length: 17 residues. This CDR3 is CASARAGLPIVDNEQFF. For the CDR3, the DNA is TGTGCCAGCGCAAGGGCAGGGCTACCGATAGTAGACAATGAGCAGTTCTTC.

The V and J genes are TRBV7-8 and TRBJ2-1; no clear D. V lost 3 bases and J 8 bases, leaving 14 bases between the germline ends. This CDR3 comprises 14 residues. Germline V gene lookup returns CDR1 SGHVS and CDR2 FQNEAQ. The CDR3 is CASSLEPLPYEQFF. For the CDR3, the DNA is TGTGCCAGCAGCTTGGAGCCCTTACCTTATGAGCAGTTCTTC.

V gene TRBV7-9 combines with J gene TRBJ1-6; D is undetermined. Per the germline V gene, CDR1 is SEHNR and CDR2 is FQNEAQ (reference sequence). With 5 bases removed from V and 6 bases from J, the gap between germline ends came to 11 bases. The CDR3 is 14 residues long. CDR3 DNA sequence: TGTGCCAGCAGCCCTCTCCGGGGTAATTCACCCCTCCACTTT. It encodes CASSPLRGNSPLHF.

V and J are TRBV9 and TRBJ2-7; D unclear. The CDR3 contains 11 residues. V was cut by 7 bases and J by 2 bases, with 7 bases left in between. Germline V gives CDR1 SGDLS, CDR2 YYNGEE. CDR3 sequence: CASPNAYEQYF. In DNA form, the CDR3 reads TGTGCCAGCCCAAATGCCTACGAGCAGTACTTC.

This chain joins TRBV5-4 and TRBJ1-2, with TRBD1 matching over 8 bases. The CDR3 contains 14 residues. Germline trimming cut 2 bases from V and 7 bases from J; bases unmatched to any gene: 7. Germline CDR1 reads SGHNT; CDR2 reads YYREEE (reference sequence). Here the CDR3 reads CASSFARGQGGYTF. The CDR3, as DNA: TGTGCCAGCAGCTTCGCCAGGGGGCAGGGTGGCTACACCTTC.

The rearrangement links TRBV9 to TRBJ2-7, with a possible D match to TRBD2 (6 bases). The CDR3 covers 13 residues. The germline gives CDR1 SGDLS, CDR2 YYNGEE. The ends were cut back, 4 bases at V and 4 bases at J, with 12 bases in the middle. Here the CDR3 DNA reads TGTGCCAGCAGCCCGGGGGATAGATACGAGCAGTACTTC. Amino acids: CASSPGDRYEQYF.

The V call is TRBV4-2, the J call TRBJ1-4; a possible D gene is TRBD1 (5 bases). The CDR3 runs 16 residues. Germline V gives CDR1 LGHNA, CDR2 YNFKEQ. V was shortened by 4 bases and J by 7 bases, with 19 bases between the two germline ends. CDR3 DNA sequence: TGTGCCAGCAGCCTCTCCCCCAGGGTCGTAAGTGAAAAACTGTTTTTT. Protein sequence: CASSLSPRVVSEKLFF.

The genes are TRBV9 and TRBJ1-2, with 11 bases that match TRBD1. The junction had 7 bases not matched to a gene; V was cut back by 3 bases and J by 6 bases. CDR1 SGDLS and CDR2 YYNGEE come from the germline V gene. CDR3 length: 15 residues. In DNA, the CDR3 is TGTGCCAGCAGCGGGCGGACAGGGGGCCTGGATGGCTACACCTTC. It specifies CASSGRTGGLDGYTF.

The V and J genes are TRBV2 and TRBJ2-7; D is unclear. Trimming cost V 4 bases and J 4 bases, with 5 bases left between them. Germline CDR1 reads SNHLY; CDR2 reads FYNNEI. CDR3 length equals 11 residues. The CDR3 nucleotides read TGTGCCAGCAGTGCCGAGTACGAGCAGTACTTC. It translates to CASSAEYEQYF.

V usage is TRBV6-1 and J usage is TRBJ1-2; no firm D call. The germline V and J ends were trimmed by 7 bases and 4 bases, with 16 bases remaining between them. CDR3 length: 14 amino acids. Germline CDR1 and CDR2: MNHNS and SASEGT. The CDR3 coding sequence is TGTGCCAGCACCCCGTTGGGCAGCGGCTATGGCTACACCTTC. This codes for CASTPLGSGYGYTF.

This sequence joins TRBV2 and TRBJ1-5, with a tentative D call TRBD1 (6 bases). The germline V gene encodes CDR1 SNHLY and CDR2 FYNNEI. The V and J ends lost 5 bases and 7 bases respectively, with 12 bases between them. This CDR3 has 13 amino acids. CDR3 in amino acids: CASSYGQPQPQHF. CDR3 DNA sequence: TGTGCCAGCAGTTACGGACAGCCACAGCCCCAGCATTTT.

The CDR3 protein is CASIPLGLVGNNEQFF. CDR3 DNA: TGTGCCAGCATCCCCTTGGGACTAGTGGGAAACAATGAGCAGTTCTTC. J is TRBJ2-1 and V is TRBV14, with 8 bases that match TRBD2. V was clipped by 7 bases and J by 5 bases; unmatched bases: 13. The CDR3 loop spans 16 amino acids. CDR1 SGHDN and CDR2 FVKESK come from the germline V gene.

This clone has just one count. The gene calls are TRBV18 and TRBJ1-1, with 10 bases lining up with TRBD1. The germline gives CDR1 KGHSH, CDR2 LQKENI. The CDR3 contains 17 residues. Losses at the gene ends were 3 bases for V and 1 base for J; bases not matched to a gene: 8. CDR3 nucleotide sequence: TGTGCCAGCTCACCGGGACAGGGGTCGAGGTGGAACACTGAAGCTTTCTTT. Translated: CASSPGQGSRWNTEAFF.

The genes are TRBV19 and TRBJ2-1; the D gene is possibly TRBD2 (5 bases). Between the trimmed V and J ends, which lost 2 bases and 10 bases, there was a span of 12 bases. CDR1 is LNHDA and CDR2 is SQIVND in the germline V gene (reference sequence). CDR3 length: 13 residues. The CDR3 reads CASSIRTAQEQFF. The CDR3 DNA follows: TGTGCCAGTAGTATAAGGACTGCGCAAGAGCAGTTCTTC.

The chain has TRBV28 and TRBJ1-1; perhaps TRBD1 as D (6 bases). Germline CDR1 and CDR2: MDHEN and SYDVKM. The length of the CDR3 is 14 residues. V lost 6 bases and J lost 4, with 15 bases in between. This chain's CDR3 is CASRQSGVGTEAFF. The CDR3 nucleotides read TGTGCCAGCAGACAGTCAGGGGTGGGCACTGAAGCTTTCTTT.

The rearrangement joins TRBV7-9 to TRBJ2-5; 8 positions agree with TRBD1. The length of the CDR3 is 15 residues. J lost 5 bases, V lost 5 bases, and 10 bases had no gene match. Looked up from germline, CDR1 is SEHNR and CDR2 is FQNEAQ (reference sequence). CDR3 region: CASSPISGGVETQYF. DNA of the CDR3: TGTGCCAGCAGCCCCATATCAGGGGGCGTTGAGACCCAGTACTTC.

The gene calls are TRBV14 and TRBJ2-2; D gene unclear. This CDR3 spans 13 amino acids. Germline V CDR1 and CDR2: SGHDN, FVKESK. Trimming pared 1 base from V and 6 bases from J, leaving 6 bases between. The CDR3 loop reads CASSQVRAGELFF. The CDR3 nucleotides read TGTGCCAGCAGCCAAGTTCGAGCCGGGGAGCTGTTTTTT.

The chain combines TRBV5-5 with TRBJ2-1, with TRBD2 matching over 9 bases. J was trimmed by 9 bases and V by 0 bases; bases with no gene match: 10. This CDR3 contains 16 residues. Germline values: CDR1 SGHKS, CDR2 YYEKEE (reference sequence). CDR3 bases: TGTGCCAGCAGCTTGGGTTCTAGCGGGGAAGGTTTTGAGCAGTTCTTC. Translated, it gives CASSLGSSGEGFEQFF.

This sequence joins TRBV6-1 and TRBJ1-1; no clear D gene. The length of the CDR3 is 13 residues. Per the germline V gene, CDR1 is MNHNS and CDR2 is SASEGT. V was pared by 7 bases and J by 2 bases, with 11 bases between. The CDR3: CASNPKANTEAFF. CDR3 nucleotide sequence: TGTGCCAGCAACCCGAAAGCAAACACTGAAGCTTTCTTT.

This clone was detected only once. The chain has TRBV2 and TRBJ1-5; tentative D call: TRBD1 (5 bases). The CDR3 runs to 14 residues. The germline CDR1 and CDR2 sequences are SNHLY and FYNNEI. V was shortened by 3 bases and J by 5 bases, with 11 bases between the two germline ends. The CDR3: CASSDIPRDQPQHF. The CDR3 DNA reads TGTGCCAGCAGTGACATCCCCAGGGATCAGCCCCAGCATTTT.

This chain uses TRBV4-2 with TRBJ1-4; the D gene is possibly TRBD1 (6 bases). Germline V CDR1 and CDR2: LGHNA, YNFKEQ. The CDR3 is 17 residues long. V lost 0 bases and J 3 bases, leaving 14 bases between the germline ends. The CDR3 loop reads CASSQDKEGQSNEKLFF. CDR3 coding DNA: TGTGCCAGCAGCCAAGATAAAGAAGGACAGTCTAATGAAAAACTGTTTTTT.